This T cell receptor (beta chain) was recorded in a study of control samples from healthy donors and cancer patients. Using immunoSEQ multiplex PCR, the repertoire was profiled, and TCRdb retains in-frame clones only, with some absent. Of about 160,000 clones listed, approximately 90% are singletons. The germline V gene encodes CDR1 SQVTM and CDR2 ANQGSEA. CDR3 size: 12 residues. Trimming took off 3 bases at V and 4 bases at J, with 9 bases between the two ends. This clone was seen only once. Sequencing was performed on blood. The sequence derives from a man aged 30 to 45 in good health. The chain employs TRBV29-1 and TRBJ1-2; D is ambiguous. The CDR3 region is CSVEDGSYGYTF. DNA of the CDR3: TGCAGCGTTGAGGACGGCTCCTATGGCTACACCTTC. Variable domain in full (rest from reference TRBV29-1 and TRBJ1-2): SAVISQKPSRDICQRGTSLTIQCQVDSQVTMMFWYRQQPGQSLTLIATANQGSEATYESGFVIDKFPISRPNLTFSTLTVSNMSPEDSSIYLCSVEDGSYGYTFGSGTRLTVV.